These 15 T cell receptor beta chains share one sample of origin, sequenced in a study of T cells in Graves' hyperthyroidism and ophthalmopathy. What was amplified from RNA transcripts were TCR beta CDR3 regions. A first-round RT-PCR of the TCR CDR3 used the HTBI primer set. MiXCR, applied by TCRdb to the multiplex PCR reads, yields one record per CDR3 protein. The sample includes roughly 510,000 distinct CDR3 sequences, roughly 45% of them seen just once. Sequenced material: peripheral blood or thyroid tissue (not recorded which). Source of these receptors: an adult woman with Graves' disease, either hyperthyroidism or ophthalmopathy (not recorded which).

The CDR3 loop is CASSPHGQGAKGYTF. The CDR3 DNA reads TGTGCCAGCAGTCCCCATGGACAGGGGGCGAAAGGCTACACCTTC. The chain joins TRBV6-5 to TRBJ1-2, with 11 bases that match TRBD1. CDR3 length: 15 amino acids. Germline V CDR1 and CDR2: MNHEY, SVGAGI. Germline trimming cut 5 bases from V and 8 bases from J; bases unmatched to any gene: 10.

The rearrangement links TRBV7-2 to TRBJ2-7; D remains ambiguous. Per the germline V gene, CDR1 is SGHTA and CDR2 is FQGNSA. V gave up 2 bases and J gave up 6 bases, with 20 bases separating them. There are 16 residues in the CDR3. The CDR3, as DNA: TGTGCCAGCAGCTTATTAGCAGATGGCGGTTCCCGCGAGCAGTACTTC. This encodes CASSLLADGGSREQYF.

The chain recombines TRBV15 with TRBJ1-4; the match to TRBD1 covers 7 bases. This CDR3 comprises 14 residues. J gave up 3 bases and V 6 bases, and 4 bases lay outside the gene matches. Germline CDR1 reads LNHNV; CDR2 reads YYDKDF (reference sequence). The CDR3 nucleotides are TGTGCCACCAGAAAAGACAGGGCTAATGAAAAACTGTTTTTT. It specifies CATRKDRANEKLFF.

This chain links TRBV19 with TRBJ2-5, with D maybe TRBD2 (6 bases). Between the trimmed V and J ends, which lost 1 base and 9 bases, there was a span of 9 bases. Germline CDR1 is LNHDA and CDR2 is SQIVND (reference sequence). The CDR3 is made up of 12 amino acids. CDR3 amino acids: CASSIGGRSQYF. DNA of the CDR3: TGTGCCAGTAGTATAGGAGGGAGGTCCCAGTACTTC.

This clonotype was seen at least ten times. The V call is TRBV12-3 or TRBV12-4, the J call TRBJ1-2, with D possibly TRBD1 on 5 matching bases. The CDR3 contains 15 residues. V gave up 0 bases and J gave up 4 bases, with 12 bases separating them. This CDR3 is CASSLALGTVYGYTF. CDR3 nucleotide sequence: TGTGCCAGCAGTTTAGCATTGGGGACCGTCTATGGCTACACCTTC.

There are many counts of this clonotype. V and J are TRBV2 and TRBJ2-5; 11 bases are shared with TRBD2. The CDR3 extends over 16 amino acids. V was clipped by 3 bases and J by 4 bases; unmatched bases: 7. Germline CDR1 SNHLY, CDR2 FYNNEI. The CDR3 DNA reads TGTGCCAGCAGTGAGTTACTAGCGGGAGTCGTAGAGACCCAGTACTTC. As protein: CASSELLAGVVETQYF.

The chain uses TRBV20-1 and TRBJ1-2, with unresolved D. In germline, CDR1 is DFQATT, CDR2 SNEGSKA (reference sequence). Trimming removed 2 bases from V and 0 bases from J, with 7 bases in between. The CDR3 contains 13 residues. The CDR3 is CSARTRTNYGYTF. The CDR3 DNA reads as TGCAGTGCTAGAACAAGAACTAACTATGGCTACACCTTC.

The chain links TRBV10-3 to TRBJ1-2; no clear D gene. V shed 0 bases and J shed 12 bases, with 14 bases lying between them. Germline loops: CDR1 ENHRY, CDR2 SYGVKD. The CDR3 loop spans 13 amino acids. CDR3 coding DNA: TGTGCCATCAGTGAGTCGGGAGAGATTGGAAACACCTTC. This sequence encodes CAISESGEIGNTF.

This clonotype was found many times. The chain is built from TRBV6-1 and TRBJ1-1, with D maybe TRBD1 (6 bases). The V gene's germline CDR1 is MNHNS and CDR2 SASEGT. This CDR3 comprises 14 residues. The V gene lost 0 bases and the J gene lost 7 bases, with 12 bases spanning the gap. CDR3 protein: CASSEAWQGNEAFF. In DNA form, the CDR3 reads TGTGCCAGCAGTGAAGCTTGGCAGGGGAATGAAGCTTTCTTT.

Comments on this clonotype: In this CDR3 the conserved last residue, phenylalanine or tryptophan, is missing, so a read error is likely. The V gene is TRBV7-6, the J gene TRBJ2-5, with TRBD2 identical over 11 bases. In germline, CDR1 is SGHVS, CDR2 FNYEAQ. The CDR3 runs to 17 residues. V lost 0 bases, J lost 2 bases, and 5 bases stayed unmatched. CDR3 residues: CASSLAVSGGAQETQYL. In nucleotides, the CDR3 is TGTGCCAGCAGCTTAGCGGTTAGCGGGGGGGCACAAGAGACCCAGTACCTC.

This clonotype showed up just a few times. This sequence joins TRBV19 and TRBJ2-7; D remains ambiguous. V was trimmed by 7 bases and J by 5 bases, leaving 9 bases between them. Germline V gene lookup returns CDR1 LNHDA and CDR2 SQIVND (reference sequence). The CDR3 contains 11 residues. The CDR3 sequence is CASTPRDEQYF. The CDR3 bases are TGTGCCAGTACACCCCGGGACGAGCAGTACTTC.

This clonotype was detected a few times. The chain links TRBV9 to TRBJ2-6; no clear D gene. Germline lookup yields CDR1 SGDLS and CDR2 YYNGEE. This CDR3 region has 16 residues. Trimming left V 0 bases short and J 1 base short, with 8 bases between. The CDR3 region is CASSVARQSGANVLTF. For the CDR3, the DNA is TGTGCCAGCAGCGTAGCTCGGCAGTCTGGGGCCAACGTCCTGACTTTC.

The chain is built from TRBV29-1 and TRBJ2-2; 7 nucleotides line up with TRBD1. CDR1 and CDR2 from the germline V gene are SQVTM and ANQGSEA. Trimming removed 0 bases from V and 6 bases from J; junction bases left unmatched: 4. This CDR3 spans 14 amino acids. CDR3 DNA sequence: TGCAGCGTTGAAGATCTACAGGGGCCCGGGGAGCTGTTTTTT. Translation: CSVEDLQGPGELFF.

This clonotype showed up many times. This chain links TRBV15 with TRBJ2-7; D uncertain. Germline CDR1 LNHNV, CDR2 YYDKDF (reference sequence). This CDR3 is built from 13 residues. Trimming cost V 7 bases and J 1 base, with 11 bases left between them. The CDR3 region has the DNA TGTGCCACCACGGTCGGCAGGTCCTACGAGCAGTACTTC. It yields the protein CATTVGRSYEQYF.

This chain links TRBV10-3 with TRBJ1-1; D unresolved. Germline assignment: CDR1 ENHRY and CDR2 SYGVKD. V was cut by 10 bases and J by 0 bases, with 9 bases left in between. The CDR3 runs 12 residues. The CDR3 here is CATAGLNTEAFF. The CDR3 DNA follows: TGTGCCACCGCAGGATTGAACACTGAAGCTTTCTTT.